Presented here are 29 T cell receptor beta chains from one specimen sequenced in a study of T-cell memory formation after mild COVID-19. Each CDR3 protein is one row after TCRdb ran MiXCR on the 5' RACE reads. The table lists 390,000 or so distinct CDR3 sequences, about 16% of them singletons. Sequenced sample: PBMCs or a T cell subset sorted from them (not recorded which). The receptor source for this set is a man aged 18 to 29 who had mild COVID-19 (a few samples of this study predate the infection). Cell type and time point are not known.

This clonotype has only a few counts. The gene calls are TRBV7-2 and TRBJ2-1, with a weak D call TRBD1 (8 bases). V was clipped by 5 bases and J by 6 bases, with 17 bases between them. Germline assignment: CDR1 SGHTA and CDR2 FQGNSA. CDR3 size: 15 residues. CDR3 coding DNA: TGTGCCAGCAGCGACGCGACAGGGGAGGGCAATGAGCAGTTCTTC. It is translated as CASSDATGEGNEQFF. Drawing the rest from reference TRBV7-2 and TRBJ2-1, the complete variable domain is GAGVSQSPSNKVTEKGKDVELRCDPISGHTALYWYRQSLGQGLEFLIYFQGNSAPDKSGLPSDRFSAERTGGSVSTLTIQRTQQEDSAVYLCASSDATGEGNEQFFGPGTRLTVL.

The chain uses TRBV3-1 and TRBJ2-5; D gene unclear. The ends were cut back, 3 bases at V and 5 bases at J, with 4 bases in the middle. CDR1 and CDR2 (germline): LGHDT, YNNKEL (reference sequence). The CDR3 length is 11 residues. The CDR3 here is CASSQYETQYF. CDR3 nucleotides: TGTGCCAGCAGCCAGTATGAGACCCAGTACTTC.

This chain joins TRBV20-1 and TRBJ1-1; 7 bases match TRBD1. The trim removed 5 bases at V and 0 bases at J, leaving 3 bases unmatched. The CDR3 totals 13 residues. The germline V gene encodes CDR1 DFQATT and CDR2 SNEGSKA (reference sequence). The CDR3 region has the DNA TGCAGTGCTCGGGACAGCGTGAACACTGAAGCTTTCTTT. It encodes CSARDSVNTEAFF.

The table lists this clonotype with a few counts. This chain uses TRBV24-1 with TRBJ2-6; D is perhaps TRBD1 (6 bases). V was clipped by 7 bases and J by 0 bases, with 15 bases between them. Germline lookup yields CDR1 KGHDR and CDR2 SFDVKD. There are 17 residues in the CDR3. In DNA form, the CDR3 reads TGTGCCACCAGACACCGGGCAGGGGACTCTGGGGCCAACGTCCTGACTTTC. Its translation: CATRHRAGDSGANVLTF.

V is TRBV5-1 and J is TRBJ2-3, with 13 bases matching TRBD2. Trimming cost V 1 base and J 3 bases; bases outside gene matches: 8. Germline V CDR1 and CDR2: SGHRS, YFSETQ. The CDR3 runs 18 residues. In nucleotides, the CDR3 is TGCGCCAGCAGCTTGACCGGCGCGACTAGCGGGAGGACAGATACGCAGTATTTT. Protein product: CASSLTGATSGRTDTQYF.

This clonotype was counted a few times. The J gene is TRBJ1-5, the V gene TRBV6-2 or TRBV6-3; tentatively, D is TRBD1 (5 bases). CDR1 is MNHEY and CDR2 is SVGEGT in the germline V gene. Trimming pared 6 bases from V and 8 bases from J, leaving 14 bases between. CDR3 size: 13 residues. The CDR3 coding sequence is TGTGCCAGCAGAAAAGCAGGGTCGGAGCCCCAGCATTTT. The encoded protein is CASRKAGSEPQHF.

The table lists this clonotype with many counts. The CDR3 DNA reads TGTGCCAGCAGCCCCAGGCAGACAAGCTCCTACAATGAGCAGTTCTTC. Translation: CASSPRQTSSYNEQFF. The chain is built from TRBV4-2 and TRBJ2-1; D ambiguous. The CDR3 is made up of 16 amino acids. V was cut by 4 bases and J by 0 bases, with 13 bases left in between. Per the germline V gene, CDR1 is LGHNA and CDR2 is YNFKEQ.

The genes are TRBV13 and TRBJ2-5; 7 bases align to TRBD1. The junction had 9 bases not matched to a gene; V was cut back by 5 bases and J by 3 bases. Germline CDR1 PRHDT, CDR2 FYEKMQ (reference sequence). This CDR3 is 15 amino acids long. The CDR3 sequence is CASSSWGQLEETQYF. The CDR3 bases are TGTGCCAGCAGCAGCTGGGGACAGCTTGAAGAGACCCAGTACTTC.

The chain uses TRBV27 and TRBJ1-6; D uncertain. This CDR3 has 13 residues. Germline lookup yields CDR1 MNHEY and CDR2 SMNVEV (reference sequence). Trimming removed 2 bases from V and 16 bases from J, with 15 bases in between. CDR3 protein: CASSLPAGLTLHF. CDR3 DNA: TGTGCCAGCAGTTTACCCGCCGGCCTGACTCTCCACTTT.

This clonotype was observed at least ten times. V gene TRBV4-3 combines with J gene TRBJ1-2; TRBD1 matches at 7 bases. J was trimmed by 5 bases and V by 7 bases; bases with no gene match: 1. The CDR3 spans 11 residues. Germline CDR1 LGHNA, CDR2 YSLEER. In nucleotides, the CDR3 is TGCGCCAGCACAGGGGGATATGGCTACACCTTC. Translating gives CASTGGYGYTF.

The table lists this clonotype with a few counts. The V gene is TRBV11-2, the J gene TRBJ1-1; D ambiguous. Germline lookup yields CDR1 SGHAT and CDR2 FQNNGV. The CDR3 has 13 amino acids. Trimming shortened V by 2 bases and J by 6 bases, and 10 bases separated the two germline ends. The CDR3 is CASSLPGSAEAFF. Written as DNA, the CDR3 is TGTGCCAGCAGCTTACCTGGGTCTGCTGAAGCTTTCTTT.

This clonotype was seen at least ten times. The rearrangement uses TRBV11-2 and TRBJ2-3; no firm D call. The CDR3 has 13 amino acids. The V gene lost 0 bases and the J gene lost 7 bases, with 8 bases spanning the gap. Germline V gene lookup returns CDR1 SGHAT and CDR2 FQNNGV. The CDR3 here is CASSLDRRNTQYF. The CDR3 coding sequence is TGTGCCAGCAGCTTAGATCGGCGAAATACGCAGTATTTT.

This clonotype was detected a few times. V is TRBV20-1 and J is TRBJ2-5; 10 bases align to TRBD1. Trimming removed 6 bases from V and 5 bases from J; junction bases left unmatched: 12. The germline V gene encodes CDR1 DFQATT and CDR2 SNEGSKA (reference sequence). The CDR3 extends over 15 amino acids. CDR3 in DNA: TGCAGTGCAAGCACCGGGACAGGGGCTTCGGAGACCCAGTACTTC. Translated: CSASTGTGASETQYF.

This clonotype was counted a few times. The chain has TRBV9 and TRBJ1-4, with D maybe TRBD1 (5 bases). This CDR3 contains 14 residues. The V gene's germline CDR1 is SGDLS and CDR2 YYNGEE. The germline V and J ends were trimmed by 2 bases and 8 bases, with 13 bases remaining between them. The CDR3 sequence is CASSVGTREEKLFF. Written as DNA, the CDR3 is TGTGCCAGCAGCGTCGGGACGAGAGAAGAAAAACTGTTTTTT.

This clonotype was found many times. This chain uses TRBV2 with TRBJ2-2, with a weak D call TRBD2 (6 bases). Germline V gives CDR1 SNHLY, CDR2 FYNNEI. V was clipped by 6 bases and J by 5 bases, with 13 bases between them. The length of the CDR3 is 14 residues. In nucleotides, the CDR3 is TGTGCCAGCAGCCCTAATGGGGGGACCGGGGAGCTGTTTTTT. Encoded protein: CASSPNGGTGELFF.

This clonotype was seen many times. Germline is not matched at one junction end, which may reflect a read error. This rearrangement joins TRBV3-1 to TRBJ1-1; maybe TRBD1 (5 bases). Germline CDR1 and CDR2: LGHDT and YNNKEL (reference sequence). The CDR3 covers 12 residues. The CDR3, as DNA: TGTGCCAGCAGCGACGACGCGTCGACAGCTACATTT. Residues: CASSDDASTATF. Full variable domain (outside the CDR3, taken from reference TRBV3-1 and TRBJ1-1): DTAVSQTPKYLVTQMGNDKSIKCEQNLGHDTMYWYKQDSKKFLKIMFSYNNKELIINETVPNRFSPKSPDKAHLNLHINSLELGDSAVYFCASSDDASTATFGQGTRLTVV.

The chain combines TRBV11-2 with TRBJ2-3; 7 bases map to TRBD1. The V gene end was trimmed by 3 bases and the J gene end by 13 bases; junction bases not matched to a gene: 4. Germline CDR1 SGHAT, CDR2 FQNNGV. The CDR3 runs 11 residues. The CDR3 sequence: CASSLTGPKYF. DNA of the CDR3: TGTGCCAGCAGCTTGACAGGGCCAAAGTATTTT. Complete variable domain (other parts from reference TRBV11-2 and TRBJ2-3): EAGVAQSPRYKIIEKRQSVAFWCNPISGHATLYWYQQILGQGPKLLIQFQNNGVVDDSQLPKDRFSAERLKGVDSTLKIQPAKLEDSAVYLCASSLTGPKYFGPGTRLTVL.

This clonotype was seen more than once but under ten times. The CDR3 loop reads CASSLRGGPATDTQYF. DNA for the CDR3: TGTGCCAGCAGTTTACGGGGAGGTCCCGCCACAGATACGCAGTATTTT. The V gene is TRBV12-3 or TRBV12-4, the J gene TRBJ2-3, with D possibly TRBD2 on 6 matching bases. The CDR3 runs to 16 residues. V lost 2 bases and J lost 2, with 14 bases in between.

The CDR3 loop reads CASSLPTADTQYF. The CDR3 nucleotides read TGCGCCAGCAGCTTACCCACGGCGGATACGCAGTATTTT. The gene calls are TRBV5-1 and TRBJ2-3; no firm D call. The CDR3 is 13 amino acids. V was trimmed by 2 bases and J by 6 bases, leaving 10 bases between them. Looked up from germline, CDR1 is SGHRS and CDR2 is YFSETQ.

This clonotype has a count of ten or more. The V gene is TRBV6-2 or TRBV6-3, the J gene TRBJ2-7; the D call may be TRBD1 or TRBD2 (5 bases each). The V end was cut by 2 bases, the J end by 2 bases, with 10 bases between. The CDR3 runs to 14 residues. Germline V gene data show CDR1 as MNHEY and CDR2 as SVGEGT. The CDR3 coding sequence is TGTGCCAGCAGTTACGGGACGACTACCTACGAGCAGTACGTC. Its translation is CASSYGTTTYEQYV.

In this sample, this clonotype turned up once. The J gene is TRBJ2-5, the V gene TRBV5-4; tentatively, D is TRBD1 (5 bases). V lost 3 bases and J lost 1, with 10 bases in between. The CDR3 covers 14 residues. Germline lookup yields CDR1 SGHNT and CDR2 YYREEE (reference sequence). The CDR3 coding sequence is TGTGCCAGCAGCTGGCCAGGGTCCCAAGAGACCCAGTACTTC. The encoded protein is CASSWPGSQETQYF.

The chain links TRBV2 to TRBJ2-7, with TRBD2 identical over 7 bases. This CDR3 has 12 residues. In germline, CDR1 is SNHLY, CDR2 FYNNEI. Trimming took 0 bases from V and 12 from J; bases not matched to a gene: 5. This CDR3 reads CASSEAAGVRYF. The CDR3 region has the DNA TGTGCCAGCAGTGAAGCGGCGGGAGTGCGGTACTTC.

V and J are TRBV5-1 and TRBJ2-6, with D unclear. CDR3 length: 15 amino acids. The germline CDR1 and CDR2 sequences are SGHRS and YFSETQ. Trimming left V 0 bases short and J 2 bases short, with 6 bases between. In nucleotides, the CDR3 is TGCGCCAGCAGCTTGGAACGGGCTGGGGCCAACGTCCTGACTTTC. This translates into CASSLERAGANVLTF.

The chain has TRBV2 and TRBJ1-6, with D possibly TRBD1 on 5 matching bases. V shed 10 bases and J shed 5 bases, with 12 bases lying between them. Looked up from germline, CDR1 is SNHLY and CDR2 is FYNNEI. CDR3 length: 13 amino acids. Here the CDR3 reads CATTGPHNSPLHF. CDR3 sequence (DNA): TGTGCCACAACGGGACCCCATAATTCACCCCTCCACTTT.

V is TRBV23-1 and J is TRBJ1-1; D gene unclear. TRBV23-1 is identified as an open reading frame with a role that is uncertain. With 0 bases removed from V and 4 bases from J, the gap between germline ends came to 15 bases. This CDR3 has 16 amino acids. This chain's CDR3 is CASSQSPLTWTTEAFF. The DNA for the CDR3 is TGCGCCAGCAGTCAATCTCCCTTAACTTGGACCACTGAAGCTTTCTTT.

A remark on this clonotype: A read error is possible here, since a much larger clone lies one base away. The chain couples TRBV4-3 to TRBJ1-1; no clear D gene. Germline loops: CDR1 LGHNA, CDR2 YSLEER. CDR3 length: 14 amino acids. The CDR3 loop is CASSSHGANTEDFF. For the CDR3, the DNA is TGCGCCAGCAGCAGCCACGGTGCGAACACTGAAGATTTCTTT.

The chain couples TRBV5-6 to TRBJ1-2; D gene uncertain. CDR3 length: 15 residues. Germline V lookup: CDR1 SGHDT, CDR2 YYEEEE. The V end lost 4 bases, the J end lost 4 bases, and 17 bases lay between the germline ends. The CDR3 DNA reads as TGTGCCAGCAGCCCCCCTTCGGTCAGGCGCTATGGCTACACCTTC. This codes for CASSPPSVRRYGYTF.

This chain uses TRBV6-2 or TRBV6-3 with TRBJ2-1, with unresolved D. The CDR3 extends over 14 amino acids. The V gene lost 6 bases and the J gene lost 5 bases, with 14 bases spanning the gap. Germline V lookup: CDR1 MNHEY, CDR2 SVGEGT. CDR3 region: CASSWLAIHNEQFF. CDR3 sequence (DNA): TGTGCCAGCAGCTGGTTGGCGATCCACAATGAGCAGTTCTTC.

This clonotype was seen only a few times. CDR3 residues: CASSTSGRGSSGANVLTF. The CDR3 bases are TGCGCCAGCAGCACGTCAGGACGGGGAAGCTCTGGGGCCAACGTCCTGACTTTC. The chain has TRBV5-1 and TRBJ2-6; maybe TRBD2 (5 bases). The V and J ends lost 4 bases and 0 bases respectively, with 17 bases between them. The CDR3 is 18 residues long. CDR1 and CDR2 (germline): SGHRS, YFSETQ.